In its sample, the clone carrying this T cell receptor (beta chain) was seen once. Sequenced by immunoSEQ multiplex PCR; TCRdb stores in-frame clones only, minus some. Altogether some 83,000 clones are present, 85% to 95% being singletons, with the ten largest covering more than 0.2%. These data belong to a study of technical replicates of blood from a handful of donors. Per germline, CDR1 SGHRS and CDR2 YFSETQ. The CDR3 length is 13 residues. V was clipped by 4 bases and J by 7 bases, with 13 bases between them. This TCR was sampled from a human donor in good health. The sample comprised T cells isolated from PBMCs. V usage is TRBV5-1 and J usage is TRBJ2-3, with a weak D call TRBD2 (5 bases). In DNA form, the CDR3 reads TGCGCCAGCAGCAGGTTTTCGGGATATACGCAGTATTTT. This codes for CASSRFSGYTQYF. The full variable domain, rest sourced from reference TRBV5-1 and TRBJ2-3, is KAGVTQTPRYLIKTRGQQVTLSCSPISGHRSVSWYQQTPGQGLQFLFEYFSETQRNKGNFPGRFSGRQFSNSRSEMNVSTLELGDSALYLCASSRFSGYTQYFGPGTRLTVL.